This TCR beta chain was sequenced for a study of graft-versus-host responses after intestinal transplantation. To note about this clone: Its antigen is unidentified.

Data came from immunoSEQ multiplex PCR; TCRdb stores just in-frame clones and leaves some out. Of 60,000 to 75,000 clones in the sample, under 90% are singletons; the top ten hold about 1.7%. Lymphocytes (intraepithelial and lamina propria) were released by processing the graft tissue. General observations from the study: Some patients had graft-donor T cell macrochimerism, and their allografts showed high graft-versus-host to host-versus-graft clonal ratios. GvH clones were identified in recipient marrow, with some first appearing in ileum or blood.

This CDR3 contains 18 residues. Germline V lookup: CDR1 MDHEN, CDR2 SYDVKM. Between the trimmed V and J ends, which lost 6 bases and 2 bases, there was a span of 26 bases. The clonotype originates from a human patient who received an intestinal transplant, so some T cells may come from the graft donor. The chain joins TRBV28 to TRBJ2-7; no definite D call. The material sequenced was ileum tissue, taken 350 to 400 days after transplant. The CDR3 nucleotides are TGTGCCAGCAGCCCTTGGGAAACGGGCACCCCTCAGCCCTACGAGCAGTACTTC. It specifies CASSPWETGTPQPYEQYF. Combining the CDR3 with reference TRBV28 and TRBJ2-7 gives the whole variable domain DVKVTQSSRYLVKRTGEKVFLECVQDMDHENMFWYRQDPGLGLRLIYFSYDVKMKEKGDIPEGYSVSREKKERFSLILESASTNQTSMYLCASSPWETGTPQPYEQYFGPGTRLTVT.